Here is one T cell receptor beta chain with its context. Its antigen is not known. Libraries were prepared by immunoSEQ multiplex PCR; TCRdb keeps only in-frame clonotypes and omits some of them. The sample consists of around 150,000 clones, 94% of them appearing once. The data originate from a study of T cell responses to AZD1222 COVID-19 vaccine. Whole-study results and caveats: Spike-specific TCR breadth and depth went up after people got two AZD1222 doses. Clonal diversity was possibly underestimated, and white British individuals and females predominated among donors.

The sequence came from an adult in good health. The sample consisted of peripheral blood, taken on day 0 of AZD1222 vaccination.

CDR3 bases: TGTGCCAGCAGCGCAGCCAAAGAGACCCAGTACTTC. It yields the protein CASSAAKETQYF. The chain joins TRBV11-2 to TRBJ2-5; D is undetermined. The ends were cut back, 5 bases at V and 3 bases at J, with 7 bases in the middle. Germline V gene sequence: CDR1 SGHAT, CDR2 FQNNGV. The CDR3 sequence is 12 residues long.